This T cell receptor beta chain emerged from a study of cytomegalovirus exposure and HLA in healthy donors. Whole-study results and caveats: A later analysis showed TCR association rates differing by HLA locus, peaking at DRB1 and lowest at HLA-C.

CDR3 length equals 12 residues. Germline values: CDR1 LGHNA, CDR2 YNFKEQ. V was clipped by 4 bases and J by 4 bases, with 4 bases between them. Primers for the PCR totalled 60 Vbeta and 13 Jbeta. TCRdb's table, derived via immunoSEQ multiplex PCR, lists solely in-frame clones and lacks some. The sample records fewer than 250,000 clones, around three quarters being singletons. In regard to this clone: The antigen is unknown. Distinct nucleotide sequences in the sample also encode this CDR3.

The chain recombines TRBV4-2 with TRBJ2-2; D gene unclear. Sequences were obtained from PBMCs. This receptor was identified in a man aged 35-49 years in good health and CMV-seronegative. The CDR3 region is CASSLSTGELFF. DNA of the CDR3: TGTGCCAGCAGCCTATCCACCGGGGAGCTGTTTTTT.